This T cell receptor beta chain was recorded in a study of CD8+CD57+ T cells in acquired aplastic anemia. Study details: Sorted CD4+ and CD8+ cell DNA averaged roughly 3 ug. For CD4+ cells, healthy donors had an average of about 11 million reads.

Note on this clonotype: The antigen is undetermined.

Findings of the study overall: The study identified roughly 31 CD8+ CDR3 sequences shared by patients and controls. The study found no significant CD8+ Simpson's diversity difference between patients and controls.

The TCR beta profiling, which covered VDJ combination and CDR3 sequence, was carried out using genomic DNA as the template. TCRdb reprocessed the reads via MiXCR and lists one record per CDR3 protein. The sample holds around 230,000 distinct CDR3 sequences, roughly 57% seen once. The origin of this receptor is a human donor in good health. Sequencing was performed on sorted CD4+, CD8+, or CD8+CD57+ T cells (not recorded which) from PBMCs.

The CDR3 loop is CASSQVPTQNTGELFF. CDR3 sequence (DNA): TGTGCCAGCAGCCAAGTCCCGACACAAAACACCGGGGAGCTGTTTTTT. The V and J genes are TRBV14 and TRBJ2-2; D gene uncertain. Germline CDR1 SGHDN, CDR2 FVKESK. The CDR3 consists of 16 residues. Trimming took 1 base from V and 2 from J, leaving 11 bases between them.